This passage covers 11 T cell receptor beta chains from one sample sequenced in a study of shared clonotypes between healthy human individuals. The table came from immunoSEQ multiplex PCR; TCRdb's copy has only in-frame clones and leaves some out. The sample records about 710,000 clones, about two thirds being singletons. Sample: memory CD4+ T cells sorted from blood. The subset here: CD45RA-negative fraction. The receptors shown here come from a woman aged 30 to 39 in good health.

The sample holds a few counts of this clone. The chain couples TRBV29-1 to TRBJ1-2; D call uncertain. Germline lookup yields CDR1 SQVTM and CDR2 ANQGSEA. The CDR3 totals 14 residues. Deletions cut 0 bases from V and 4 bases from J, with 12 bases between. The CDR3 DNA reads as TGCAGCGTTGAAGATCACGGGAAACGCTATGGCTACACCTTC. Translation gives CSVEDHGKRYGYTF.

This clone was counted once. The V gene is TRBV18, the J gene TRBJ2-2, with D perhaps matching TRBD2 (6 bases). The germline V gene encodes CDR1 KGHSH and CDR2 LQKENI. The CDR3 spans 16 residues. The V end lost 3 bases, the J end lost 7 bases, and 18 bases lay between the germline ends. In DNA, the CDR3 is TGTGCCAGCTCACCGTCCGGGGACGGGAGAAACGGGGAGCTGTTTTTT. Translating it yields CASSPSGDGRNGELFF.

Comments on this clone: Other DNA sequences within the sample encode an identical CDR3. V usage is TRBV14 and J usage is TRBJ2-2; TRBD2 agrees at 14 bases. The germline V gene has CDR1 SGHDN and CDR2 FVKESK. CDR3 length: 17 amino acids. Trimming at V came to 2 bases and at J to 3 bases, leaving 2 bases not matched to a gene. The CDR3 nucleotides are TGTGCCAGCAGCCAACCGGGACTAGCGGGGGACACCGGGGAGCTGTTTTTT. Its protein product is CASSQPGLAGDTGELFF.

V usage is TRBV12-1 and J usage is TRBJ1-4; TRBD1, the D gene given by the table, was not confirmed from the DNA. TRBV12-1 is marked as a pseudogene. This CDR3 contains 19 residues. For the CDR3, the DNA is TGTGCCAGCAGCTATCCTCGGGACATCAACCCCGCAACTAATGAAAAGCTGTTTTTT. Amino acid sequence: CASSYPRDINPATNEKLFF.

The gene calls are TRBV11-2 and TRBJ2-1, with 15 bases lining up with TRBD2. Germline values: CDR1 SGHAT, CDR2 FQNNGV. The CDR3 length is 18 residues. After removal of 5 bases from V and 7 bases from J, the junction contained 12 bases not matched to a gene. The CDR3 region has the DNA TGTGCCAGCAGCCGGACTAGCGGGAGGGCCGGGGGTTTAAATGAGCAGTTCTTC. Amino acids: CASSRTSGRAGGLNEQFF.

This clone has more than one count but fewer than ten. The chain is built from TRBV7-2 and TRBJ1-5; TRBD1 is a possible D gene (6 bases). Trimming cost V 6 bases and J 4 bases, with 22 bases left between them. Germline V gene data show CDR1 as SGHTA and CDR2 as FQGNSA. This CDR3 is 17 amino acids long. The CDR3 here is CASSPRSGGGSNQPQHF. For the CDR3, the DNA is TGTGCCAGCAGTCCTCGGTCCGGGGGCGGCTCAAATCAGCCCCAGCATTTT.

DNA of the CDR3: TGTGCCAGTCATAGATGGGGGCAGGGTAACACCGGGGAGCTGTTTTTT. Protein: CASHRWGQGNTGELFF. The V gene is TRBV19, the J gene TRBJ2-2, with D possibly TRBD1 on 6 matching bases. CDR1 and CDR2 from the germline V gene are LNHDA and SQIVND (reference sequence). The CDR3 totals 16 residues. The germline V and J ends were trimmed by 8 bases and 2 bases, with 18 bases remaining between them.

The genes are TRBV28 and TRBJ1-1; D might be TRBD1 (6 bases). CDR1 and CDR2 from the germline V gene are MDHEN and SYDVKM. The CDR3 contains 10 residues. CDR3 sequence: CAAGGARAFF. The CDR3 DNA is TGTGCGGCCGGGGGGGCGCGAGCTTTCTTT.

V is TRBV6-1 and J is TRBJ2-2; D possibly matches TRBD1 or TRBD2 (6 bases each). The germline V and J ends were trimmed by 8 bases and 1 base, with 11 bases remaining between them. CDR1 is MNHNS and CDR2 is SASEGT in the germline V gene. This CDR3 comprises 14 residues. This CDR3 is CASLEGGNTGELFF. CDR3 nucleotide sequence: TGTGCCAGCCTAGAGGGGGGGAACACCGGGGAGCTGTTTTTT.

The V call is TRBV6-5, the J call TRBJ2-3, with D tentatively TRBD1 (5 bases). The V end lost 0 bases, the J end lost 5 bases, and 9 bases lay between the germline ends. From germline, CDR1 is MNHEY and CDR2 SVGAGI. The CDR3 is 14 residues long. The DNA for the CDR3 is TGTGCCAGCAGTTACTCAGGGGTAGTAGATACGCAGTATTTT. Translating gives CASSYSGVVDTQYF.

To note about this clone: The sample holds other DNA sequences that translate to the same CDR3. V usage is TRBV29-1 and J usage is TRBJ2-7, with 8 bases that match TRBD1. This CDR3 region has 12 residues. V lost 6 bases, J lost 3 bases, and 4 bases stayed unmatched. The germline CDR1 and CDR2 sequences are SQVTM and ANQGSEA. The CDR3 coding sequence is TGCAGCGTCCTAACAGGGGGCTACGAGCAGTACTTC. Translating gives CSVLTGGYEQYF.